The clone carrying this TCR beta chain has a single count. The data belong to a study of cytomegalovirus exposure and HLA in healthy donors. Germline V gene lookup returns CDR1 SEHNR and CDR2 FQNEAQ (reference sequence). CDR3 size: 15 residues. V gave up 0 bases and J gave up 4 bases; unmatched junction bases: 4. PCR employed 60 Vbeta and 13 Jbeta primers. Profiled with immunoSEQ multiplex PCR; TCRdb holds only in-frame clones, not every one. The data show some 170,000 clones, over 70% seen once. Source material: PBMCs. The source is a woman aged 30 to 39 in good health and CMV-seronegative. This chain links TRBV7-9 with TRBJ2-3; 7 nucleotides line up with TRBD2. In DNA, the CDR3 is TGTGCCAGCAGCTTAGCGGGGGGGGGAGCAGATACGCAGTATTTT. It encodes CASSLAGGGADTQYF.